This T cell receptor beta chain was sequenced in a study of blood T cell repertoires in COVID-19. Study details: Whether acute or convalescent, the COVID-19 samples came from the United States, Italy and Spain. PBMCs, B-cell-depleted T cells, or T cells were the source of the cDNA or gDNA that made up the material.

While infection was still active, Seattle patients were enrolled and then followed longitudinally. Sequencing used immunoSEQ multiplex PCR; TCRdb keeps in-frame clones, though not all of them. The sample consists of some 190,000 clones, approximately 86% of them appearing once. The length of the CDR3 is 12 residues. Germline CDR1 SQVTM, CDR2 ANQGSEA. The junction had 4 bases not matched to a gene; V was cut back by 4 bases and J by 4 bases. The chain recombines TRBV29-1 with TRBJ2-7, with TRBD1 matching over 7 bases. Source material: peripheral blood. This receptor was obtained from an elderly man with COVID-19, enrolled during active disease. CDR3 residues: CSVGGGGYEQYF. The DNA for the CDR3 is TGCAGCGTTGGAGGGGGCGGGTACGAGCAGTACTTC.